One and the same sample provided the 4 T cell receptor beta chains below, sequenced in a study of T-cell memory formation after mild COVID-19. TCRdb used MiXCR to reprocess the 5' RACE reads, holding one entry per CDR3 protein. The data hold 450,000 to 650,000 distinct CDR3 sequences, with over 20% observed a single time. Sequencing was done on a sample of PBMCs or a T cell subset sorted from them (not recorded which). Receptor source: an adult woman who had mild COVID-19 (a few samples of this study predate the infection). Cell type and time point are not known.

This clonotype was detected ten times or more. The CDR3 DNA is TGTGCCTGGAGGCGGGGAAGCACAGATACGCAGTATTTT. Its protein is CAWRRGSTDTQYF. J is TRBJ2-3 and V is TRBV30, with a tentative D call TRBD2 (6 bases). The germline V gene has CDR1 GTSNPN and CDR2 SVGIG (reference sequence). Deletions cut 3 bases from V and 0 bases from J, with 7 bases between. This CDR3 comprises 13 residues.

With regard to this clonotype: The germline gene is not matched at one end of the junction; a read error may be the cause. The chain combines TRBV6-5 with TRBJ1-2; D is perhaps TRBD1 (5 bases). CDR1 and CDR2 (germline): MNHEY, SVGAGI. This CDR3 comprises 13 residues. The CDR3 bases are TGTGCCAGCAGTTCAAGGTCGGGTACAGGCAGACAATTC. The encoded protein is CASSSRSGTGRQF.

This rearrangement joins TRBV10-3 to TRBJ2-1, with D perhaps TRBD2 (6 bases). Between the trimmed V and J ends, which lost 5 bases and 8 bases, there was a span of 19 bases. This CDR3 is built from 15 residues. Germline values: CDR1 ENHRY, CDR2 SYGVKD. Here the CDR3 DNA reads TGTGCCATCAGTCATCCGGGACTTAATGGGGATGAGCAGTTCTTC. Its protein is CAISHPGLNGDEQFF.

The table lists this clonotype with a few counts. The J gene is TRBJ2-1, the V gene TRBV4-2; TRBD1 matches at 8 bases. The CDR3 is made up of 15 amino acids. The trim removed 1 base at V and 3 bases at J, leaving 2 bases unmatched. Germline V lookup: CDR1 LGHNA, CDR2 YNFKEQ. The CDR3 loop reads CASSQVGTGYNEQFF. CDR3 sequence (DNA): TGTGCCAGCAGCCAAGTGGGGACAGGCTACAATGAGCAGTTCTTC.